These 30 T cell receptor beta chains came from one sample sequenced in a study of response to subunit inactivated influenza vaccine. In TCRdb, the RT-PCR reads were re-called with MiXCR into one record per CDR3 protein. The profile shows roughly 700,000 distinct CDR3 sequences, roughly 13% of them singletons. The material sequenced was PBMCs from blood, taken around 15 days before vaccination. All receptors derive from a man aged 50-60 years who received an inactivated influenza vaccine.

The rearrangement joins TRBV11-2 to TRBJ2-3; D possibly corresponds to TRBD1 (6 bases). Trimming pared 2 bases from V and 0 bases from J, leaving 12 bases between. Germline values: CDR1 SGHAT, CDR2 FQNNGV. The length of the CDR3 is 16 residues. CDR3 protein: CASSLLGTLSTDTQYF. In DNA form, the CDR3 reads TGTGCCAGCAGCTTACTCGGGACACTCAGCACAGATACGCAGTATTTT.

The table lists this clonotype with a few counts. The rearrangement uses TRBV5-1 and TRBJ1-1; 8 bases map to TRBD1. The CDR3 has 19 residues. CDR1 SGHRS and CDR2 YFSETQ come from the germline V gene. Germline trimming cut 4 bases from V and 1 base from J; bases unmatched to any gene: 18. The CDR3 DNA follows: TGCGCCAGCAGCCGTGCCGACCAGGGGGCAACGAGGGGGAACACTGAAGCTTTCTTT. This codes for CASSRADQGATRGNTEAFF.

This clonotype was found many times. CDR3 bases: TGCGCCAGCAGCTTGGAGGTGAGAGAAAAACTGTTTTTT. Residues: CASSLEVREKLFF. The genes are TRBV5-1 and TRBJ1-4; D remains unclear. This CDR3 is built from 13 residues. The V gene's germline CDR1 is SGHRS and CDR2 YFSETQ. Trimming shortened V by 0 bases and J by 8 bases, and 8 bases separated the two germline ends.

This clonotype was found once. This rearrangement joins TRBV4-3 to TRBJ2-1; D perhaps matches TRBD1 (5 bases). This CDR3 has 14 residues. Germline CDR1 and CDR2: LGHNA and YSLEER. The V end lost 4 bases, the J end lost 5 bases, and 12 bases lay between the germline ends. This chain's CDR3 is CASSRLTGDNEQFF. The DNA for the CDR3 is TGCGCCAGCAGCCGGTTAACAGGTGACAATGAGCAGTTCTTC.

The CDR3 DNA reads TGTGCCAGCAGCTTGGCGACAGGCTTCCAAGAGACCCAGTACTTC. Translation gives CASSLATGFQETQYF. The chain employs TRBV5-4 and TRBJ2-5, with D maybe TRBD1 (6 bases). This CDR3 is built from 15 residues. In germline, CDR1 is SGHNT, CDR2 YYREEE (reference sequence). V dropped 0 bases and J dropped 1 base, with 10 bases sitting between them.

This clonotype occurred many times. The V and J genes are TRBV28 and TRBJ2-3; TRBD1 matches at 8 bases. CDR1 is MDHEN and CDR2 is SYDVKM in the germline V gene. J gave up 4 bases and V 5 bases, and 11 bases lay outside the gene matches. The CDR3 length is 16 residues. CDR3 DNA sequence: TGTGCCAGCAGTCCTTTACACCAGACAGGGGCAGATACGCAGTATTTT. It is translated as CASSPLHQTGADTQYF.

V and J are TRBV2 and TRBJ1-1; D gene uncertain. V lost 7 bases and J 0 bases, leaving 15 bases between the germline ends. Germline V lookup: CDR1 SNHLY, CDR2 FYNNEI. CDR3 length: 15 residues. CDR3 residues: CASKPRRSVNTEAFF. Written as DNA, the CDR3 is TGTGCCAGCAAGCCCCGAAGGTCGGTGAACACTGAAGCTTTCTTT.

The V gene is TRBV5-1, the J gene TRBJ2-3, with D perhaps TRBD2 (6 bases). The germline V and J ends were trimmed by 4 bases and 4 bases, with 22 bases remaining between them. CDR3 length equals 17 residues. CDR1 is SGHRS, CDR2 YFSETQ, per germline. CDR3 protein: CASSKPTGSENSDTQYF. The CDR3 DNA reads TGCGCCAGCAGCAAACCCACCGGGAGTGAGAACTCAGATACGCAGTATTTT.

This clonotype turned up a few times. The CDR3 is CASRAATTDTQYF. CDR3 in DNA: TGCGCCAGCAGGGCGGCTACGACAGATACGCAGTATTTT. This rearrangement joins TRBV5-1 to TRBJ2-3; D uncertain. This CDR3 has 13 amino acids. Germline CDR1 is SGHRS and CDR2 is YFSETQ. V was clipped by 5 bases and J by 3 bases, with 10 bases between them.

V gene TRBV5-6 combines with J gene TRBJ2-2; D unclear. The CDR3 consists of 14 residues. Germline V CDR1 and CDR2: SGHDT, YYEEEE. V shed 0 bases and J shed 5 bases, with 8 bases lying between them. The CDR3 protein is CASSLDVITGELFF. The CDR3, as DNA: TGTGCCAGCAGCTTGGACGTCATTACCGGGGAGCTGTTTTTT.

The gene calls are TRBV20-1 and TRBJ2-5; a weak D match, TRBD1 (6 bases). The CDR3 is made up of 15 amino acids. In germline, CDR1 is DFQATT, CDR2 SNEGSKA (reference sequence). V was pared by 2 bases and J by 5 bases, with 18 bases between. The CDR3 loop is CSARHGQFMLETQYF. In DNA form, the CDR3 reads TGCAGTGCTAGACATGGACAGTTTATGTTGGAGACCCAGTACTTC.

The rearrangement links TRBV2 to TRBJ1-1; 9 positions agree with TRBD1. Trimming at V came to 6 bases and at J to 0 bases, leaving 5 bases not matched to a gene. Germline V gene sequence: CDR1 SNHLY, CDR2 FYNNEI. The CDR3 spans 15 residues. CDR3 protein: CASRARTGVNTEAFF. For the CDR3, the DNA is TGTGCCAGCAGGGCACGGACAGGGGTGAACACTGAAGCTTTCTTT.

In its sample, this clonotype was seen a few times. The chain combines TRBV12-3 or TRBV12-4 with TRBJ2-7; the match to TRBD1 covers 8 bases. The CDR3 length is 14 residues. After removal of 7 bases from V and 3 bases from J, the junction contained 8 bases not matched to a gene. The CDR3: CASNGAGGIYEQYF. For the CDR3, the DNA is TGTGCCAGCAACGGTGCAGGGGGCATCTACGAGCAGTACTTC.

This clonotype has a handful of counts. The V gene is TRBV28, the J gene TRBJ2-3; tentatively, D is TRBD2 (6 bases). The germline CDR1 and CDR2 sequences are MDHEN and SYDVKM. V was shortened by 5 bases and J by 1 base, with 16 bases between the two germline ends. The CDR3 is 16 amino acids. CDR3 DNA sequence: TGTGCCAGCAGTCGACTCTCAGCGGGTCGCACAGATACGCAGTATTTT. It specifies CASSRLSAGRTDTQYF.

V is TRBV27 and J is TRBJ2-7, with 9 nucleotides matching TRBD2. The V and J ends lost 6 bases and 2 bases, in that order; junction bases with no gene match: 5. Germline V gene sequence: CDR1 MNHEY, CDR2 SMNVEV (reference sequence). The CDR3 sequence is 14 residues long. The CDR3 protein is CASRESSGAYEQYF. CDR3 in DNA: TGTGCCAGCAGAGAATCTAGCGGGGCCTACGAGCAGTACTTC.

This clonotype occurred a few times. The V call is TRBV5-1, the J call TRBJ2-6; D ambiguous. The CDR3 is 15 amino acids. V gave up 5 bases and J gave up 1 base, with 10 bases separating them. Per the germline V gene, CDR1 is SGHRS and CDR2 is YFSETQ. The CDR3 DNA follows: TGCGCCAGCAGGTTTCAAGGGTCTGGGGCCAACGTCCTGACTTTC. The encoded protein is CASRFQGSGANVLTF. The whole variable domain, remainder taken from reference TRBV5-1 and TRBJ2-6, is KAGVTQTPRYLIKTRGQQVTLSCSPISGHRSVSWYQQTPGQGLQFLFEYFSETQRNKGNFPGRFSGRQFSNSRSEMNVSTLELGDSALYLCASRFQGSGANVLTFGAGSRLTVL.

This clonotype was observed a few times. This chain connects TRBV20-1 to TRBJ2-1, with 10 bases aligning to TRBD1. With 5 bases clipped from V and 5 bases from J, the junction kept 9 bases outside the gene matches. Germline CDR1 is DFQATT and CDR2 is SNEGSKA (reference sequence). The CDR3 has 15 residues. CDR3 nucleotide sequence: TGCAGTGCTGCCACCGGGACAGGGGTCAACAATGAGCAGTTCTTC. It encodes CSAATGTGVNNEQFF.

This clonotype came up a few times. The chain has TRBV27 and TRBJ2-1, with 9 bases aligning to TRBD2. J was trimmed by 9 bases and V by 8 bases; bases with no gene match: 2. Germline-derived CDR1 and CDR2 are MNHEY and SMNVEV (reference sequence). This CDR3 comprises 11 residues. Here the CDR3 DNA reads TGTGCCAGCTTACTAGCGGGTGAGCAGTTCTTC. It codes for CASLLAGEQFF.

The V gene is TRBV5-1, the J gene TRBJ2-2; 10 positions match TRBD2. Germline V gene data show CDR1 as SGHRS and CDR2 as YFSETQ. Trimming removed 1 base from V and 0 bases from J; junction bases left unmatched: 9. This CDR3 contains 19 residues. Written as DNA, the CDR3 is TGCGCCAGCAGCTTGCCCCCGGGACTAGCGCTATCGAACACCGGGGAGCTGTTTTTT. This sequence encodes CASSLPPGLALSNTGELFF.

The V call is TRBV7-2, the J call TRBJ2-3; tentative D call: TRBD2 (7 bases). Germline assignment: CDR1 SGHTA and CDR2 FQGNSA. Trimming removed 8 bases from V and 4 bases from J, with 22 bases in between. CDR3 length equals 16 residues. The CDR3 reads CASRWGGTLLADTQYF. The DNA of the CDR3 is TGTGCCAGCCGATGGGGGGGCACTCTGTTAGCAGATACGCAGTATTTT.

This clonotype showed up many times. CDR3 loop: CSAISASKPSSYNEQFF. CDR3 DNA sequence: TGCAGTGCTATCTCAGCGTCCAAACCCAGCTCCTACAATGAGCAGTTCTTC. J is TRBJ2-1 and V is TRBV20-1; D remains ambiguous. Germline-derived CDR1 and CDR2 are DFQATT and SNEGSKA (reference sequence). V was shortened by 4 bases and J by 0 bases, with 19 bases between the two germline ends. The CDR3 loop spans 17 amino acids.

This clonotype was picked up a small number of times. The genes are TRBV29-1 and TRBJ2-5; 9 positions match TRBD1. This CDR3 spans 12 amino acids. Trimming cost V 6 bases and J 4 bases; bases outside gene matches: 3. Germline V CDR1 and CDR2: SQVTM, ANQGSEA. The CDR3 here is CSVEDRGETQYF. In DNA form, the CDR3 reads TGCAGCGTAGAGGACAGGGGAGAGACCCAGTACTTC.

The genes are TRBV12-3 or TRBV12-4 and TRBJ1-1; D gene unclear. Trimming removed 4 bases from V and 0 bases from J, with 9 bases in between. The length of the CDR3 is 14 residues. The CDR3 region is CASSSALLNTEAFF. Here the CDR3 DNA reads TGTGCCAGCAGTTCCGCACTCCTGAACACTGAAGCTTTCTTT.

V and J are TRBV6-5 and TRBJ2-1; D is perhaps TRBD1 or TRBD2 (5 bases each). Per germline, CDR1 MNHEY and CDR2 SVGAGI. The CDR3 extends over 15 amino acids. Trimming cost V 2 bases and J 0 bases, with 8 bases left between them. CDR3 amino acids: CASSYEGNSYNEQFF. CDR3 coding DNA: TGTGCCAGCAGTTACGAGGGGAACTCCTACAATGAGCAGTTCTTC.

V is TRBV27 and J is TRBJ2-6; no clear D. Germline CDR1 MNHEY, CDR2 SMNVEV (reference sequence). The CDR3 runs to 17 residues. The V gene lost 6 bases and the J gene lost 0 bases, with 15 bases spanning the gap. In nucleotides, the CDR3 is TGTGCCAGCAGCCCTATCCATCAAGACTCTGGGGCCAACGTCCTGACTTTC. Protein product: CASSPIHQDSGANVLTF.

The V gene is TRBV5-1, the J gene TRBJ2-7, with 12 bases identical to TRBD2. This CDR3 region has 14 residues. Germline lookup yields CDR1 SGHRS and CDR2 YFSETQ. Losses at the gene ends were 5 bases for V and 4 bases for J; bases not matched to a gene: 4. As DNA, the CDR3 is TGCGCCAGCAGTTCCACTAGCGGGAGGTACGAGCAGTACTTC. Amino acid sequence: CASSSTSGRYEQYF.

This chain uses TRBV7-2 with TRBJ2-7; no reliable D call. The germline V and J ends were trimmed by 4 bases and 0 bases, with 16 bases remaining between them. The germline gives CDR1 SGHTA, CDR2 FQGNSA. The CDR3 sequence is 16 residues long. CDR3 sequence (DNA): TGTGCCAGCAGCTCCTCCCGCGCGGCGAGCTCCTACGAGCAGTACTTC. It translates to CASSSSRAASSYEQYF.

This clonotype was observed many times. The chain carries TRBV4-3 and TRBJ2-2; D is uncertain. The CDR3 loop spans 15 amino acids. V dropped 1 base and J dropped 1 base, with 7 bases sitting between them. Germline CDR1 and CDR2: LGHNA and YSLEER. The DNA of the CDR3 is TGCGCCAGCAGCCAAGGGGCATGGAACACCGGGGAGCTGTTTTTT. Translated, it gives CASSQGAWNTGELFF.

To note about this clonotype: One junction end does not reproduce the germline sequence, and a read error may be involved. The chain links TRBV7-9 to TRBJ1-4, with 7 bases fitting TRBD1. CDR3 size: 15 residues. Germline CDR1 reads SEHNR; CDR2 reads FQNEAQ (reference sequence). The DNA for the CDR3 is TGTGCCAGCAGCGTCGGCCCCGCTCAGGGGGAAAAACTGTATTTT. Translated, it gives CASSVGPAQGEKLYF.

The chain uses TRBV10-3 and TRBJ1-4; no firm D call. Trimming shortened V by 6 bases and J by 3 bases, and 8 bases separated the two germline ends. Germline loops: CDR1 ENHRY, CDR2 SYGVKD. The CDR3 has 13 amino acids. The CDR3, as DNA: TGTGCCATCAGGTCCCCGGCTAATGAAAAACTGTTTTTT. It translates to CAIRSPANEKLFF.